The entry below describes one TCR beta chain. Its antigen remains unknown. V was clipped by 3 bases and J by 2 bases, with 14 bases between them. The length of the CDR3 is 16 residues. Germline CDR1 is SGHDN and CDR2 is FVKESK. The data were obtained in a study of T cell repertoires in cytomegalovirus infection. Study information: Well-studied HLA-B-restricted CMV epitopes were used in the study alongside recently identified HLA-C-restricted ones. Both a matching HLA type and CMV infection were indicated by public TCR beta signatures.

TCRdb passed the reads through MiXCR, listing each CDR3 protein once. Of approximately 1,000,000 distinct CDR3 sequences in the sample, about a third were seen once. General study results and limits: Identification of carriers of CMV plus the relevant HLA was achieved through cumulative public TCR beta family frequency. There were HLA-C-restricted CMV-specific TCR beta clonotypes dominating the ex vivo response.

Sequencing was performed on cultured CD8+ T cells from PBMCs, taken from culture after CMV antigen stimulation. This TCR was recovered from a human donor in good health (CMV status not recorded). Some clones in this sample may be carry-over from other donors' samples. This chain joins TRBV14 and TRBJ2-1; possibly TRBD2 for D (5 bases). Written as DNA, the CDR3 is TGTGCCAGCAGCCACCCGGGGAGCGGAACCTACAATGAGCAGTTCTTC. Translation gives CASSHPGSGTYNEQFF.